These T cell receptor beta chains were read from a single sample in a study of response to subunit inactivated influenza vaccine. MiXCR was run by TCRdb on the RT-PCR reads, yielding one entry per CDR3 protein. The sample carries some 500,000 distinct CDR3 sequences, 10% to 15% recorded once. Source: PBMCs from blood, taken roughly 46 days after vaccination. The receptors come from a man between 50 and 59 years old who received an inactivated influenza vaccine. Both conserved end residues are part of each CDR3. A D gene is named only where the DNA matches it firmly. Clone size, where shown, is once, few, many, or a class for clones that have expanded.

clone_size	j_call	d_call	v_call	cdr3_nt	cdr3_aa
many	TRBJ2-2	-	TRBV12-3/TRBV12-4	TGTGCCAGCAGTGCGATTGGCGGTGTGGAGCTGTTTTTT	CASSAIGGVELFF
few	TRBJ2-2	-	TRBV6-4	TGTGCCAGCAGCAGGGACGGCACCGGGGAGCTGTTTTTT	CASSRDGTGELFF
-	TRBJ2-1	-	TRBV11-2	TGTGCCAGCAGCGACTTGGGGGGCTTATACAATGAGCAGTTCTTC	CASSDLGGLYNEQFF
-	TRBJ1-6	-	TRBV12-3/TRBV12-4	TGTGCCAGCAGTTTAGCGGGCAGCAGCTCCTATAATTCACCCCTCCACTTT	CASSLAGSSSYNSPLHF
few	TRBJ1-2	-	TRBV12-3/TRBV12-4	TGTGCCAGCAGTTTGTTTTTAGGGGAAAACCACTGGGGCGGCTACACCTTC	CASSLFLGENHWGGYTF
-	TRBJ2-1	TRBD1	TRBV7-9	TGTGCCAGCAGCCTGGGACAGGGGTTTAGCAATGAGCAGTTCTTC	CASSLGQGFSNEQFF
few	TRBJ1-2	TRBD1	TRBV6-1	TGTGCTAGGACGCCGGACAGGGGTGGTGGCTACACCTTC	CARTPDRGGGYTF
few	TRBJ2-7	-	TRBV12-3/TRBV12-4	TGTGCCAGCAGTTTTCCCGGGAGTCTCAACGAGCAGTACTTC	CASSFPGSLNEQYF
few	TRBJ2-7	-	TRBV7-2	TGTGCCAGCAGCTCAATACCGGGACGGCTCTCGTCTCGGGAGCAGTACTTC	CASSSIPGRLSSREQYF
-	TRBJ2-3	-	TRBV5-6	TGTGCCAGCAGCTTGGGGAGGCCGGGAGATACGCAGTATTTT	CASSLGRPGDTQYF
-	TRBJ1-4	TRBD1	TRBV12-3/TRBV12-4	TGTGCCAGCAGCCCGACAGGGACACGGGCTGAAAAACTGTTTTTT	CASSPTGTRAEKLFF
-	TRBJ2-2	TRBD2	TRBV2	TGTGCCAGCAGTGCGACTAGCGGGAGATACACCGGGGAGCTGTTTTTT	CASSATSGRYTGELFF
many	TRBJ1-1	TRBD1	TRBV10-2	TGCGCCAGCAGCGAACCGGGACAGGGGAGCACTGAAGCTTTCTTT	CASSEPGQGSTEAFF
many	TRBJ2-5	-	TRBV12-3/TRBV12-4	TGTGCCAGCAGTTTGGAAGGGGCCCAAGAGACCCAGTACTTC	CASSLEGAQETQYF
many	TRBJ2-1	-	TRBV24-1	TGTGCCACCAGTGAGTCGGGCTCCTACAATGAGCAGTTCTTC	CATSESGSYNEQFF
few	TRBJ2-2	TRBD1	TRBV14	TGTGCCAGCAGCACCAACAGGGGTCAGAACACCGGGGAGCTGTTTTTT	CASSTNRGQNTGELFF
-	TRBJ2-1	TRBD1	TRBV5-5	TGTGCCAGCAGCTGGACAGGGTTGAACAATGATCAGTTCTTC	CASSWTGLNNDQFF
many	TRBJ2-1	-	TRBV24-1	TGTGCCACCAGTCTGGGGGACAATGAGCAGTTCTTC	CATSLGDNEQFF
few	TRBJ2-3	-	TRBV10-3	TGTGCCATCAGTGAGGGGAAGAGGGTCACAGATACGCAGTATTTT	CAISEGKRVTDTQYF
few	TRBJ2-7	TRBD2	TRBV7-8	TGTGCCAGCAGCTTACAGACTAGCGGCACCTACGAGCAGTACTTC	CASSLQTSGTYEQYF
-	TRBJ2-1	-	TRBV27	TGTGCCAGCAGTTTATCGAGGACCGCCCCCTACAATGAGCAGTTCTTC	CASSLSRTAPYNEQFF
many	TRBJ2-1	-	TRBV5-1	TGCGCCAGCAGCTTGGTAGGTAGCGGAACCTACAATGAGCAGTTCTTC	CASSLVGSGTYNEQFF
-	TRBJ2-7	TRBD1	TRBV11-2	TGTGCCAGCAGCTTAGTCCTCGGACAGGGCCCTTACGAGCAGTACTTC	CASSLVLGQGPYEQYF
many	TRBJ2-6	TRBD1	TRBV4-3	TGCGCCAGCAGCCAAGCCAGGGGGACCTTCGAAGCTGGGGCCAACGTCCTGACTTTC	CASSQARGTFEAGANVLTF
few	TRBJ1-1	TRBD1	TRBV12-3/TRBV12-4	TGTGCCAGCAGGAGACAGGGCGCTGAAGCTTTCTTT	CASRRQGAEAFF
many	TRBJ2-2	-	TRBV12-3/TRBV12-4	TGTGCCAGCAGTTTAGGGCAGAACACCGGGGAGCTGTTTTTT	CASSLGQNTGELFF
-	TRBJ2-7	-	TRBV7-2	TGTGCCAGCAGCTTAGATGGGGGGAATTACGAGCAGTACTTC	CASSLDGGNYEQYF
few	TRBJ2-1	TRBD2	TRBV20-1	TGCAGTGCTAGATCTTCGGGACTAGCGCCAAATGAGCAGTTCTTC	CSARSSGLAPNEQFF
few	TRBJ1-6	-	TRBV7-9	TGTGCCAGCAGCTTAGAATGGTGGGCAGGGTTGGAATCACCCCTCCACTTT	CASSLEWWAGLESPLHF
-	TRBJ2-1	TRBD2	TRBV20-1	TGCAGTGCTAGAGATATAGCGGGAAATCCCTACTTTGAGCAGTTCTTC	CSARDIAGNPYFEQFF
few	TRBJ1-6	TRBD1	TRBV7-2	TGTGCCAGCAGCTTAACGACAGGGAGTGATTCACCCCTCCACTTT	CASSLTTGSDSPLHF